These T cell receptor beta chains were read from a single sample in a study of early T cells in non-severe SARS-CoV-2 infection. TCRdb reprocessed the 5' RACE reads with MiXCR, giving one entry per CDR3 protein. This table has tens of thousands of distinct CDR3 sequences, roughly 10% appearing once. The sample consisted of whole blood, taken at baseline. The receptors shown here come from an adult who was a healthcare worker with PCR-confirmed SARS-CoV-2 infection or an uninfected control (not recorded which). Each CDR3 is given with its conserved first and last residue. The D gene is left open where the match is weak. Clone size is given for some rows only: seen once, a few or many times, or a class if the clone is expanded.

abundance	v_gene	d_gene	j_gene	CDR3nt	CDR3aa
many	TRBV12-3/TRBV12-4	-	TRBJ2-3	TGTGCCAGCAGTCCGGGGACTGGAGATACGCAGTATTTT	CASSPGTGDTQYF
many	TRBV29-1	-	TRBJ2-3	TGCAGCGCAAAAGGGCCTAGCGCCGGTGCCCACACAGATACGCAGTATTTT	CSAKGPSAGAHTDTQYF
many	TRBV7-8	TRBD1	TRBJ1-6	TGTGCCAGCAGCATCCGACAGGGTGGAATGAATTCACCCCTCCACTTT	CASSIRQGGMNSPLHF
few	TRBV5-4	-	TRBJ2-1	TGTGCCAGCAGCCGGAGGCCTTACAATGAGCAGTTCTTC	CASSRRPYNEQFF
-	TRBV14	-	TRBJ2-3	TGTGCCAGCAGCCAATTCAACACGCTATCGGATACGCAGTATTTT	CASSQFNTLSDTQYF
-	TRBV5-4	-	TRBJ2-1	TGTGCCAGCAGCCCGACGGCTAGCACCCGAGGAAGGAATGAGCAGTTCTTC	CASSPTASTRGRNEQFF
-	TRBV10-3	-	TRBJ2-3	TGTGCCATCAGTGAGAAAGGTGGCCCAGATACGCAGTATTTT	CAISEKGGPDTQYF
few	TRBV7-9	TRBD1	TRBJ1-3	TGTGCCAGCAGCTCTGAACACGGACAGGGGAGAGACACCATATATTTT	CASSSEHGQGRDTIYF
-	TRBV28	-	TRBJ1-5	TGTGCCAGCAGTTTCGCTCATAGCAATCAGCCCCAGCATTTT	CASSFAHSNQPQHF
-	TRBV7-2	-	TRBJ2-7	TGTGCCAGCGGACAGAAGACGTACGAGCAGTACTTC	CASGQKTYEQYF
many	TRBV11-2	-	TRBJ2-1	TGTGCCAGCAGCCTAACTACCGACAGGAACAATGAGCAGTTCTTC	CASSLTTDRNNEQFF
-	TRBV28	-	TRBJ1-5	TGTGCCACTATCCGGGACCGGAATCAGCCCCAGCATTTT	CATIRDRNQPQHF
-	TRBV6-2/TRBV6-3	TRBD2	TRBJ2-1	TGTGCCAGCAGTCCAGGACTAGAGACAGTTGAGCAGTTCTTC	CASSPGLETVEQFF
many	TRBV29-1	-	TRBJ2-3	TGCAGCGTCGAGGTCTCTAGATCCCGCGCTACGCCGCAGTATTTT	CSVEVSRSRATPQYF
few	TRBV7-9	-	TRBJ2-3	TGTGCCAGCAGCTCGAATCTCGCGTCAACAGATACGCAGTATTTT	CASSSNLASTDTQYF
-	TRBV6-1	TRBD2	TRBJ2-1	TGTGCCAGCAGGGTGACTAGCGGGAATCCCTACAATGAGCAGTTCTTC	CASRVTSGNPYNEQFF
-	TRBV7-2	-	TRBJ1-6	TGTGCCAGCAGTTCCACCATGGGTGGCTCACCCCTCCACTTT	CASSSTMGGSPLHF
many	TRBV28	-	TRBJ1-3	TGTGCCAGCAGTTTACTCTCTGGGGCCGGTGGAAACACCATATATTTT	CASSLLSGAGGNTIYF
many	TRBV5-1	TRBD2	TRBJ2-1	TGCGCCAGCAGCTCCGGGACTAGCGCCTACAATGAGCAGTTCTTC	CASSSGTSAYNEQFF
-	TRBV30	-	TRBJ2-7	TGTGCCTGGAGTGTACGGAGCGAGCAGTACTTC	CAWSVRSEQYF
many	TRBV30	-	TRBJ1-2	TGTGCCTGGAGTGTAGGTACGGATAACTATGGCTACACCTTC	CAWSVGTDNYGYTF
few	TRBV7-2	-	TRBJ2-1	TGTGCCAGCAATCTGGCTAGCAAGGGCAATGAGCAGTTCTTC	CASNLASKGNEQFF
-	TRBV28	-	TRBJ2-1	TGTGCCAGCAGTCTCACCCTAGGGGGGGGCTCCTACAATGAGCAGTTCTTC	CASSLTLGGGSYNEQFF
many	TRBV29-1	-	TRBJ1-5	TGCAGCGTTCGTACAGTGGGTGGGCAGCCCCAGCATTTT	CSVRTVGGQPQHF
few	TRBV12-3/TRBV12-4	-	TRBJ2-7	TGTGCCAGCAGTTGGACTTCCTCGTACGAGCAGTACTTC	CASSWTSSYEQYF
many	TRBV6-1	-	TRBJ2-6	TGTGCCAACCGGGCCGACACTGGGGCCAACGTCCTGACTTTC	CANRADTGANVLTF
-	TRBV29-1	-	TRBJ2-3	TGCAGCTCTTCACAAGACACAGATACGCAGTATTTT	CSSSQDTDTQYF
-	TRBV24-1	-	TRBJ1-5	TGTGCCACCAGTGACTCGGGACCGAACAGTCTTAGCAATCAGCCCCAGCATTTT	CATSDSGPNSLSNQPQHF
many	TRBV29-1	-	TRBJ1-1	TGCAGCGTTGAATGGGGCGGGCTCGCGAACACTGAAGCTTTCTTT	CSVEWGGLANTEAFF
few	TRBV2	TRBD1	TRBJ2-5	TGTGCCAGCAGTCGAGACAGGGAACGTCAAGAGACCCAGTACTTC	CASSRDRERQETQYF
-	TRBV5-1	TRBD2	TRBJ2-5	TGCGCCAGCAACCACGGGACTAGCGGAGTCGGGGTGACCCAGTACTTC	CASNHGTSGVGVTQYF
many	TRBV20-1	-	TRBJ2-2	TGCAGTGCTGTCCCCGGGGGTCACACCGGGGAGCTGTTTTTT	CSAVPGGHTGELFF
-	TRBV20-1	-	TRBJ2-3	TGCAGTGCAACAGACAGGTCTAGGGGCACAGATACGCAGTATTTT	CSATDRSRGTDTQYF
few	TRBV18	TRBD1	TRBJ1-1	TGTGCCAGCTCACTAGACAGGGGGACACTGAATGCTTTCTTT	CASSLDRGTLNAFF
many	TRBV6-2/TRBV6-3	TRBD2	TRBJ2-7	TGTGCCAGCAGCCTGACTAGCGGGAGGCCTCAGTACTTC	CASSLTSGRPQYF
many	TRBV28	-	TRBJ1-3	TGTGCCAGCAGACACCTAATGGGTCTCTCCCCGGCGTCTGGAAACACCATATATTTT	CASRHLMGLSPASGNTIYF
many	TRBV3-1	-	TRBJ1-1	TGTGCCAGCAGCCTCCAAGAGGGACGCACTGAAGCTTTCTTT	CASSLQEGRTEAFF
-	TRBV7-2	-	TRBJ1-2	TGTGCCAGCAGCCCATATGACAGCGATTCATATGGCTACACCTTC	CASSPYDSDSYGYTF
few	TRBV28	-	TRBJ1-2	TGTGCCAGCTTCGACAGGAAATATGGCTACACCTTC	CASFDRKYGYTF
many	TRBV9	TRBD2	TRBJ2-3	TGTGCCAGCAGCCAAAGCGGGAGGTTGGCAGATACGCAGTATTTT	CASSQSGRLADTQYF
-	TRBV20-1	-	TRBJ2-1	TGCAGTGCTAGCAGACTAGTAAGCTCCCATGAGCAGTTCTTC	CSASRLVSSHEQFF
many	TRBV6-2/TRBV6-3	TRBD2	TRBJ2-3	TGTGCCAGCAGCACCCGTTTAGCGGGAGGGATTGGCGGCACAGATACGCAGTATTTT	CASSTRLAGGIGGTDTQYF
few	TRBV7-2	-	TRBJ2-1	TGTGCCAGCAGCCTAGGGAGCTTAGCCAATGAGCAGTTCTTC	CASSLGSLANEQFF
many	TRBV20-1	TRBD2	TRBJ2-3	TGCAGTGCTCCGGGACTAGCGGGACTCACAGATACGCAGTATTTT	CSAPGLAGLTDTQYF
-	TRBV28	TRBD2	TRBJ2-7	TGTGCCAGCAGTCCCCTCGGGACTATTAGCTCCTACGAGCAGTACTTC	CASSPLGTISSYEQYF
-	TRBV29-1	-	TRBJ2-1	TGCAGCGTTGGTCCACAGGCGGGGAATGAGCAGTTCTTC	CSVGPQAGNEQFF
-	TRBV29-1	-	TRBJ1-4	TGCAGCGTTGGATACCAGGGAGCAACTAATGAAAAACTGTTTTTT	CSVGYQGATNEKLFF
many	TRBV29-1	-	TRBJ2-7	TGCAGCGCTAGGGCCCCTGACTACGAGCAGTACTTC	CSARAPDYEQYF
-	TRBV27	TRBD2	TRBJ2-7	TGTGCCAGCAGTTCCACCCTCGGACTAGCGGGATCCTACGAGCAGTACTTC	CASSSTLGLAGSYEQYF
few	TRBV7-3	-	TRBJ2-1	TGTGCCAGCAGCCCCCAAGCGAGCTCCTACAATGAGCAGTTCTTC	CASSPQASSYNEQFF
medium-sized	TRBV28	TRBD1	TRBJ1-4	TGTGCCTCCGGCGGGGGACAGGGAGGAGAAAAACTGTTTTTT	CASGGGQGGEKLFF
many	TRBV27	TRBD2	TRBJ2-6	TGTGCCAGCAGTTACACATTTGGGACTAGCGGGAGAGGGTCTGGGGCCAACGTCCTGACTTTC	CASSYTFGTSGRGSGANVLTF
many	TRBV28	-	TRBJ1-1	TGTGCCAGCAGTTCTCGGAGAGCTTTCTTT	CASSSRRAFF
many	TRBV29-1	TRBD2	TRBJ2-1	TGCAGCGGTGGGCCGGGACTAAAGGACAATGAGCAGTTCTTC	CSGGPGLKDNEQFF